Each of the 15 T cell receptor beta chains below was sequenced from the same sample in a study of cytomegalovirus exposure and HLA in healthy donors. The PCR contained 60 Vbeta and 13 Jbeta primers. Using immunoSEQ multiplex PCR, the repertoire was profiled, and TCRdb retains in-frame clones only, with some absent. This repertoire shows some 200,000 clones, 81% found once; its top ten account for 3.5% to 4%. Specimen: PBMCs. The receptors here all came from a man aged 50-60 years in good health and CMV-seronegative.

The rearrangement uses TRBV6-5 and TRBJ1-1, with TRBD1 matching over 7 bases. The germline V gene encodes CDR1 MNHEY and CDR2 SVGAGI. CDR3 length equals 12 residues. Germline trimming cut 6 bases from V and 8 bases from J; bases unmatched to any gene: 6. The CDR3 nucleotides read TGTGCCAGCAGCCCGGGGACAGTGGAAGCTTTCTTT. This encodes CASSPGTVEAFF.

The genes are TRBV29-1 and TRBJ2-3; 8 bases line up with TRBD2. CDR3 length: 14 residues. Germline loops: CDR1 SQVTM, CDR2 ANQGSEA. Germline trimming cut 4 bases from V and 6 bases from J; bases unmatched to any gene: 9. The CDR3 loop reads CSVGRGGAWDTQYF. The CDR3 DNA reads TGCAGCGTTGGCCGGGGGGGGGCCTGGGATACGCAGTATTTT.

The chain recombines TRBV7-2 with TRBJ1-6; possibly TRBD1 for D (5 bases). V lost 1 base and J 9 bases, leaving 13 bases between the germline ends. This CDR3 has 15 amino acids. Germline CDR1 SGHTA, CDR2 FQGNSA. The CDR3 DNA sequence: TGTGCCAGCAGCTTAGTTGGGACGGAGGGTTCACCCCTCCACTTT. Translating gives CASSLVGTEGSPLHF. The full variable domain, with the rest looked up from reference TRBV7-2 and TRBJ1-6, is GAGVSQSPSNKVTEKGKDVELRCDPISGHTALYWYRQSLGQGLEFLIYFQGNSAPDKSGLPSDRFSAERTGGSVSTLTIQRTQQEDSAVYLCASSLVGTEGSPLHFGNGTRLTVT.

The V gene is TRBV5-4, the J gene TRBJ2-1; TRBD1 is a possible D gene (5 bases). Per germline, CDR1 SGHNT and CDR2 YYREEE (reference sequence). Trimming took 2 bases from V and 4 from J, leaving 10 bases between them. This CDR3 comprises 14 residues. Here the CDR3 reads CASSFDREYNEQFF. As DNA, the CDR3 is TGTGCCAGCAGCTTTGACAGAGAGTACAATGAGCAGTTCTTC.

The chain uses TRBV5-1 and TRBJ2-1; 10 nucleotides match TRBD2. Germline CDR1 and CDR2: SGHRS and YFSETQ. The length of the CDR3 is 14 residues. Losses at the gene ends were 7 bases for V and 3 bases for J; bases not matched to a gene: 4. The chain's CDR3 is CASSGTSVYNEQFF. As DNA, the CDR3 is TGCGCCAGCTCCGGGACTAGCGTCTACAATGAGCAGTTCTTC.

The rearrangement joins TRBV18 to TRBJ1-5; no firm D call. Looked up from germline, CDR1 is KGHSH and CDR2 is LQKENI. V was pared by 5 bases and J by 7 bases, with 9 bases between. The length of the CDR3 is 12 residues. CDR3 DNA: TGTGCCAGCTCAACCTTCGGGCAGCCCCAGCATTTT. Protein sequence: CASSTFGQPQHF.

This clone appeared a few times. This chain joins TRBV19 and TRBJ1-6, with a weak D call TRBD1 (5 bases). Germline CDR1 LNHDA, CDR2 SQIVND (reference sequence). This CDR3 is 13 amino acids long. The V gene lost 5 bases and the J gene lost 5 bases, with 7 bases spanning the gap. CDR3 loop: CASSWGDNSPLHF. DNA of the CDR3: TGTGCCAGTAGTTGGGGGGATAATTCACCCCTCCACTTT.

V is TRBV5-1 and J is TRBJ2-3, with D maybe TRBD1 (6 bases). CDR1 and CDR2 from the germline V gene are SGHRS and YFSETQ. The CDR3 extends over 15 amino acids. Trimming left V 5 bases short and J 3 bases short, with 16 bases between. Here the CDR3 reads CASSLQGSWTDTQYF. The CDR3 bases are TGCGCCAGCAGTCTACAGGGTTCGTGGACAGATACGCAGTATTTT. Complete variable domain (other parts from reference TRBV5-1 and TRBJ2-3): KAGVTQTPRYLIKTRGQQVTLSCSPISGHRSVSWYQQTPGQGLQFLFEYFSETQRNKGNFPGRFSGRQFSNSRSEMNVSTLELGDSALYLCASSLQGSWTDTQYFGPGTRLTVL.

This rearrangement joins TRBV29-1 to TRBJ2-3, with D possibly being TRBD2 (7 bases). Per germline, CDR1 SQVTM and CDR2 ANQGSEA. CDR3 length equals 13 residues. The V end was cut by 7 bases, the J end by 2 bases, with 13 bases between. Written as DNA, the CDR3 is TGCAGCGGGGGGGGGCGGATCACAGATACGCAGTATTTT. It yields the protein CSGGGRITDTQYF.

V is TRBV25-1 and J is TRBJ2-3, with D maybe TRBD1 (5 bases). Germline values: CDR1 MGHDK, CDR2 SYGVNS. This CDR3 spans 14 amino acids. The V end lost 6 bases, the J end lost 2 bases, and 12 bases lay between the germline ends. CDR3 in DNA: TGTGCCAGCAGCCCTTTGGGGCTCACAGATACGCAGTATTTT. Translation gives CASSPLGLTDTQYF.

This clone was found a few times. The chain carries TRBV4-3 and TRBJ2-7, with 8 bases matching TRBD1. This CDR3 is built from 14 residues. J was trimmed by 3 bases and V by 4 bases; bases with no gene match: 5. From germline, CDR1 is LGHNA and CDR2 YSLEER. The CDR3 sequence: CASSPGQALYEQYF. DNA of the CDR3: TGCGCCAGCAGCCCGGGACAGGCACTCTACGAGCAGTACTTC.

This clone was counted a few times. The chain combines TRBV2 with TRBJ2-3, with TRBD2 identical over 7 bases. The CDR3 totals 13 residues. V gave up 6 bases and J gave up 5 bases; unmatched junction bases: 5. The germline gives CDR1 SNHLY, CDR2 FYNNEI. The CDR3 loop is CASRDSGGDTQYF. The CDR3 DNA follows: TGTGCCAGCAGGGACTCGGGGGGAGATACGCAGTATTTT.

The CDR3 sequence is CASRGDKIYEQYF. In nucleotides, the CDR3 is TGTGCCAGCAGGGGGGACAAGATCTACGAGCAGTACTTC. V gene TRBV2 combines with J gene TRBJ2-7; TRBD1 is a possible D gene (6 bases). Germline assignment: CDR1 SNHLY and CDR2 FYNNEI. The length of the CDR3 is 13 residues. V shed 6 bases and J shed 3 bases, with 12 bases lying between them.

The chain recombines TRBV2 with TRBJ2-7; D not certain. The V gene's germline CDR1 is SNHLY and CDR2 FYNNEI. This CDR3 spans 10 amino acids. V shed 4 bases and J shed 9 bases, with 7 bases lying between them. The CDR3 DNA sequence: TGTGCCAGCAGTGGGGCTGTGCAGTACTTC. Translating it yields CASSGAVQYF. Full variable domain (remainder filled in from reference TRBV2 and TRBJ2-7): EPEVTQTPSHQVTQMGQEVILRCVPISNHLYFYWYRQILGQKVEFLVSFYNNEISEKSEIFDDQFSVERPDGSNFTLKIRSTKLEDSAMYFCASSGAVQYFGPGTRLTVT.

The gene calls are TRBV5-1 and TRBJ1-1; tentatively, D is TRBD1 (5 bases). Germline-derived CDR1 and CDR2 are SGHRS and YFSETQ. There are 14 residues in the CDR3. Trimming shortened V by 5 bases and J by 5 bases, and 16 bases separated the two germline ends. CDR3 in DNA: TGCGCCAGCAGTTCCGGCGGGGGGGGAACTGAAGCTTTCTTT. It yields the protein CASSSGGGGTEAFF. Complete variable domain (other parts from reference TRBV5-1 and TRBJ1-1): KAGVTQTPRYLIKTRGQQVTLSCSPISGHRSVSWYQQTPGQGLQFLFEYFSETQRNKGNFPGRFSGRQFSNSRSEMNVSTLELGDSALYLCASSSGGGGTEAFFGQGTRLTVV.